This entry describes one T cell receptor beta chain. The sample originates from a study of blood T cell repertoires in COVID-19. Study-level background: PBMCs, B-cell-depleted T cells, or T cells provided the cDNA or gDNA that made up the material.

Per the original methods: Estimates of nucleated cell counts were drawn from the amplification of reference gene primers. Libraries were prepared by immunoSEQ multiplex PCR; TCRdb keeps only in-frame clonotypes and omits some of them. That table gives V, J and clone size, and the DNA gave D and trimming. Of 200,000 to 250,000 clones detected, 86% appear once; the ten largest clones hold approximately 13%. Germline loops: CDR1 MDHEN, CDR2 SYDVKM. This CDR3 region has 15 residues. Deletions cut 4 bases from V and 0 bases from J, with 10 bases between. The sample consisted of peripheral blood. This chain links TRBV28 with TRBJ1-5, with unresolved D. The clonotype originates from an older man with acute or convalescent COVID-19. The CDR3 loop is CASSSTPYSNQPQHF. As DNA, the CDR3 is TGTGCCAGCAGTTCGACACCTTATAGCAATCAGCCCCAGCATTTT.